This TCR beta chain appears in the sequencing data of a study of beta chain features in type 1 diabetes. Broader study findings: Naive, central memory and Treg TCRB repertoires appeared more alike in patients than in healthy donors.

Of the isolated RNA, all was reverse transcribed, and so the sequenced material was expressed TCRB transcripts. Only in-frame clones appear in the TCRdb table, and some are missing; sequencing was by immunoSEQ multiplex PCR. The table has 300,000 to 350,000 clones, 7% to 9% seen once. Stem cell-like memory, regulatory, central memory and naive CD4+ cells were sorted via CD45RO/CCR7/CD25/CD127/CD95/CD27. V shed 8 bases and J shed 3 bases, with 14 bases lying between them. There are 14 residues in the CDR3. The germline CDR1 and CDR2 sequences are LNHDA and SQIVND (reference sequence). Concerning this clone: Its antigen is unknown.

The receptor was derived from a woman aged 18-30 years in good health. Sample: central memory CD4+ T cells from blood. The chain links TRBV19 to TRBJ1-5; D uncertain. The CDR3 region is CASCGPSYNQPQHF. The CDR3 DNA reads TGTGCCAGTTGCGGCCCGAGTTACAATCAGCCCCAGCATTTT.